The rows below give T cell receptor beta chains drawn from one sample of a study of shared clonotypes between healthy human individuals. Using immunoSEQ multiplex PCR, the repertoire was profiled, and TCRdb retains in-frame clones only, with some absent. The profile shows approximately 2.5 million clones, over 85% of them singletons. The specimen was naive CD4+ T cells from PBMCs. The receptor set was obtained from a man aged 18 to 30 in good health. Some clones in this sample may be carry-over from other donors' samples. Each CDR3 is given with its conserved first and last residue. The D gene is left open where the match is weak. Clone size appears in some rows only: once, few, many, or a class for an expanded clone.

V: TRBV2; size: .; D: .; J: TRBJ2-5; DNA: TGTGCCAGCAGTTCCGGGGTGGGGAACCAAGAGACCCAGTACTTC; CDR3: CASSSGVGNQETQYF
V: TRBV2; size: once; D: TRBD2; J: TRBJ2-1; DNA: TGTGCCAGCACTAGCGGGCTAGGGAATGAGCAGTTCTTC; CDR3: CASTSGLGNEQFF
V: TRBV7-6; size: .; D: .; J: TRBJ1-5; DNA: TGTGCCAGCAGCTTAGCCACGGGGGGGTATAGCAATCAGCCCCAGCATTTT; CDR3: CASSLATGGYSNQPQHF
V: TRBV11-2; size: once; D: .; J: TRBJ2-3; DNA: TGTGCCAGCAGCTTTGGTTGGTGGCGGGGCGACACAGATACGCAGTATTTT; CDR3: CASSFGWWRGDTDTQYF
V: TRBV5-5; size: .; D: .; J: TRBJ1-4; DNA: TGTGCCAGCAGCCGCCGAACAGGGTATAATGAAAAACTGTTTTTT; CDR3: CASSRRTGYNEKLFF
V: TRBV9; size: .; D: .; J: TRBJ1-4; DNA: TGTGCCAGCAGCCCCCTCGGCGCCCTTGGGGAAAAACTGTTTTTT; CDR3: CASSPLGALGEKLFF
V: TRBV7-2; size: .; D: .; J: TRBJ2-2; DNA: TGTGCCAGCAGCTCAACAGTTGGCACCGGGGAGCTGTTTTTT; CDR3: CASSSTVGTGELFF
V: TRBV9; size: .; D: .; J: TRBJ2-7; DNA: TGTGCCAGCAGCCCCCACGCAGGGGATTCCTACGAGCAGTACTTC; CDR3: CASSPHAGDSYEQYF
V: TRBV25-1; size: .; D: .; J: TRBJ1-1; DNA: TGTGCCAGCAGTGAATATGAAGAAAGTGAAGCTTTCTTT; CDR3: CASSEYEESEAFF
V: TRBV7-8; size: .; D: .; J: TRBJ1-2; DNA: TGTGCCAGCAGCTTAAGAGACCCGGGGGCGGACTATGGCTACACCTTC; CDR3: CASSLRDPGADYGYTF
V: TRBV30; size: .; D: .; J: TRBJ2-2; DNA: TGTGCCTGGAGTTCCTACACCGGGGAGCTGTTTTTT; CDR3: CAWSSYTGELFF
V: TRBV7-3; size: .; D: .; J: TRBJ1-3; DNA: TGTGCCAGCAGCTTAGAACAGGGAGACACCATATATTTT; CDR3: CASSLEQGDTIYF
V: TRBV14; size: .; D: TRBD1; J: TRBJ1-2; DNA: TGTGCCAGCAGCCCCGGGACAGGGTATGGCTACACCTTC; CDR3: CASSPGTGYGYTF
V: TRBV9; size: .; D: .; J: TRBJ2-7; DNA: TGTGCCAGCAGCGACCCCCAGGGCGGCAGGGCCTACGAGCAGTACTTC; CDR3: CASSDPQGGRAYEQYF
V: TRBV6-1; size: .; D: .; J: TRBJ1-4; DNA: TGTGCCAGCCAAACCTCGGGTGGCGAAAAACTGTTTTTT; CDR3: CASQTSGGEKLFF
V: TRBV5-1; size: .; D: .; J: TRBJ1-2; DNA: TGCGCCAGCAGTCTTTTACAGAAAGACTATGGCTACACCTTC; CDR3: CASSLLQKDYGYTF
V: TRBV4-2; size: once; D: .; J: TRBJ2-2; DNA: TGTGCCAGCAGCCAAGATAGTAGCGTTAACACCGGGGAGCTGTTTTTT; CDR3: CASSQDSSVNTGELFF
V: TRBV9; size: once; D: .; J: TRBJ2-1; DNA: TGTGCCAGCAGCGTAGTGGGCAGAAGTTTCCTAAATGAGCAGTTCTTC; CDR3: CASSVVGRSFLNEQFF
V: TRBV5-5; size: .; D: .; J: TRBJ1-1; DNA: TGTGCCAGCAGCTTGGAAGGGGGCACTGAAGCTTTCTTT; CDR3: CASSLEGGTEAFF
V: TRBV11-2; size: .; D: TRBD1; J: TRBJ2-7; DNA: TGTGCCAGCAGGCGCACCGGGACAGGGGGCGAGCAGTACTTC; CDR3: CASRRTGTGGEQYF
V: TRBV4-3; size: .; D: TRBD1; J: TRBJ2-1; DNA: TGCGCCAGCAGCCAAGATCTGACAGGGATCTACAATGAGCAGTTCTTC; CDR3: CASSQDLTGIYNEQFF
V: TRBV9; size: .; D: .; J: TRBJ1-1; DNA: TGTGCCAGCAGCGTAGGCGCAGGAGAGAACACTGAAGCTTTCTTT; CDR3: CASSVGAGENTEAFF
V: TRBV28; size: .; D: TRBD2; J: TRBJ2-2; DNA: TGTGCCAGCAGTTCCCTAGCGGGAGTCACCTACACCGGGGAGCTGTTTTTT; CDR3: CASSSLAGVTYTGELFF
V: TRBV6-5; size: .; D: TRBD1; J: TRBJ1-2; DNA: TGTGCCAGCAGTTACTTGACAGGGGGGGGCTATGGCTACACCTTC; CDR3: CASSYLTGGGYGYTF
V: TRBV28; size: .; D: .; J: TRBJ1-2; DNA: TGTGCCAGCAGCCCAGCTTATGGCTACACCTTC; CDR3: CASSPAYGYTF
V: TRBV4-3; size: .; D: .; J: TRBJ1-3; DNA: TGCGCCAGCAGCCAAGGTGGCGGGTACTCTGGAAACACCATATATTTT; CDR3: CASSQGGGYSGNTIYF
V: TRBV21-1; size: .; D: .; J: TRBJ2-5; DNA: TGTGCCAGCAGCAAAGTCCCGGTTTCTAGCGGGGGCCAAGAGACCCAGTACTTC; CDR3: CASSKVPVSSGGQETQYF
V: TRBV28; size: .; D: TRBD1; J: TRBJ1-1; DNA: TGTGCCAGCAGTCCGAAGGGACAGAGAAAGAACACTGAAGCTTTCTTT; CDR3: CASSPKGQRKNTEAFF
V: TRBV7-6; size: .; D: .; J: TRBJ2-5; DNA: TGTGCCAGCGCCCTTTCGTCCCGGGGGAACCAAGAGACCCAGTACTTC; CDR3: CASALSSRGNQETQYF
V: TRBV5-1; size: .; D: TRBD2; J: TRBJ2-5; DNA: TGCGCCAGCAGCCCGCGGGGGGCCGAGACCCAGTACTTC; CDR3: CASSPRGAETQYF
V: TRBV12-5; size: once; D: TRBD1; J: TRBJ2-1; DNA: TGTGCTAGTGGTTCGGGACAGGGGTTGGATGAGCAGTTCTTC; CDR3: CASGSGQGLDEQFF
V: TRBV5-8; size: .; D: TRBD1; J: TRBJ2-2; DNA: TGTGCCAGCAGCCACAAGCCCCTCCAGGGGGCCGGTAGATACGGGGAGCTGTTTTTT; CDR3: CASSHKPLQGAGRYGELFF
V: TRBV7-8; size: .; D: TRBD1; J: TRBJ1-2; DNA: TGTGCCAGCAGCTTAAGGGACAGGGGGAGCATTAACTATGGCTACACCTTC; CDR3: CASSLRDRGSINYGYTF
V: TRBV2; size: .; D: TRBD2; J: TRBJ2-5; DNA: TGTGCCAGCAGCGTTCGGACTAGCGGGGGCGAGACCCAGTACTTC; CDR3: CASSVRTSGGETQYF
V: TRBV4-2; size: once; D: .; J: TRBJ2-6; DNA: TGTGCCAGCAGCCGCAACACAGGGTCTGGGGCCAACGTCCTGACTTTC; CDR3: CASSRNTGSGANVLTF
V: TRBV19; size: once; D: TRBD1; J: TRBJ1-5; DNA: TGTGCCAGTAGTATAGTCACAGGGGGCGGCAATCAGCCCCAGCATTTT; CDR3: CASSIVTGGGNQPQHF
V: TRBV5-1; size: .; D: .; J: TRBJ1-1; DNA: TGCGCCAGCAGCTTAAGGGCAGCGGACACTGAAGCTTTCTTT; CDR3: CASSLRAADTEAFF
V: TRBV27; size: .; D: .; J: TRBJ2-7; DNA: TGTGCCAGCAGTTTTTCGGGACGGGGACGCTACGAGCAGTACTTC; CDR3: CASSFSGRGRYEQYF
V: TRBV7-3; size: .; D: .; J: TRBJ1-3; DNA: TGTGCCAGCAGCGCGGGACCTGGAAACACCATATATTTT; CDR3: CASSAGPGNTIYF
V: TRBV19; size: .; D: .; J: TRBJ2-7; DNA: TGTGCCAGTAGTATTGCGGACGAGCAGTACTTC; CDR3: CASSIADEQYF
V: TRBV10-2; size: .; D: .; J: TRBJ2-5; DNA: TGCGCCAGCACCCCCGGGACATTTCAGGCCCAGTACTTC; CDR3: CASTPGTFQAQYF
V: TRBV2; size: .; D: TRBD1; J: TRBJ1-5; DNA: TGTGCCAGCAGTCCCGGACAGGCCAGCAATCAGCCCCAGCATTTT; CDR3: CASSPGQASNQPQHF
V: TRBV4-1; size: .; D: .; J: TRBJ1-2; DNA: TGCGCCAGCAGCCAAGATACGGGAACCCGGTTTGGCTACACCTTC; CDR3: CASSQDTGTRFGYTF
V: TRBV28; size: .; D: .; J: TRBJ2-1; DNA: TGTGCCAGCAGCCCTATCGCCGTTAGCTCCTACAATGAGCAGTTCTTC; CDR3: CASSPIAVSSYNEQFF
V: TRBV29-1; size: .; D: .; J: TRBJ2-5; DNA: TGCAGCGTTGAAGTGTGGCAGGGAGAGACCCAGTACTTC; CDR3: CSVEVWQGETQYF
V: TRBV28; size: .; D: .; J: TRBJ1-2; DNA: TGTGCCAGCAGTTTTCGGGGCGCAGGGTATGGCTACACCTTC; CDR3: CASSFRGAGYGYTF
V: TRBV28; size: .; D: TRBD1; J: TRBJ2-2; DNA: TGTGCCAGCAGGTCACAGGGGGCCACCGGGGAGCTGTTTTTT; CDR3: CASRSQGATGELFF
V: TRBV7-6; size: .; D: .; J: TRBJ2-5; DNA: TGTGCCAGCAGCTTCACCGGAATAAAAGAGACCCAGTACTTC; CDR3: CASSFTGIKETQYF
V: TRBV25-1; size: .; D: .; J: TRBJ2-5; DNA: TGTGCCAGCAGTGAATCTCGACCCACTATCCGGGAGACCCAGTACTTC; CDR3: CASSESRPTIRETQYF
V: TRBV20-1; size: .; D: .; J: TRBJ2-1; DNA: TGCAGTGCTAGCATCCATGAGCAGTTCTTC; CDR3: CSASIHEQFF
V: TRBV7-2; size: .; D: TRBD2; J: TRBJ2-3; DNA: TGTGCCAGCAGCTTATCTAGCGGGAGGACAGATACGCAGTATTTT; CDR3: CASSLSSGRTDTQYF
V: TRBV6-1; size: .; D: .; J: TRBJ1-2; DNA: TGTGCCAGCAGTGGCCGACAAGCACCTAACTATGGCTACACCTTC; CDR3: CASSGRQAPNYGYTF
V: TRBV28; size: once; D: TRBD1; J: TRBJ1-5; DNA: TGTGCCAGCAGTCCGTGGGACAGGGATACTCAGCCCCAGCATTTT; CDR3: CASSPWDRDTQPQHF
V: TRBV5-1; size: .; D: TRBD1; J: TRBJ1-1; DNA: TGCGCCAGCAGCTTGGTTGGCAGGGGGACTGAAGCTTTCTTT; CDR3: CASSLVGRGTEAFF